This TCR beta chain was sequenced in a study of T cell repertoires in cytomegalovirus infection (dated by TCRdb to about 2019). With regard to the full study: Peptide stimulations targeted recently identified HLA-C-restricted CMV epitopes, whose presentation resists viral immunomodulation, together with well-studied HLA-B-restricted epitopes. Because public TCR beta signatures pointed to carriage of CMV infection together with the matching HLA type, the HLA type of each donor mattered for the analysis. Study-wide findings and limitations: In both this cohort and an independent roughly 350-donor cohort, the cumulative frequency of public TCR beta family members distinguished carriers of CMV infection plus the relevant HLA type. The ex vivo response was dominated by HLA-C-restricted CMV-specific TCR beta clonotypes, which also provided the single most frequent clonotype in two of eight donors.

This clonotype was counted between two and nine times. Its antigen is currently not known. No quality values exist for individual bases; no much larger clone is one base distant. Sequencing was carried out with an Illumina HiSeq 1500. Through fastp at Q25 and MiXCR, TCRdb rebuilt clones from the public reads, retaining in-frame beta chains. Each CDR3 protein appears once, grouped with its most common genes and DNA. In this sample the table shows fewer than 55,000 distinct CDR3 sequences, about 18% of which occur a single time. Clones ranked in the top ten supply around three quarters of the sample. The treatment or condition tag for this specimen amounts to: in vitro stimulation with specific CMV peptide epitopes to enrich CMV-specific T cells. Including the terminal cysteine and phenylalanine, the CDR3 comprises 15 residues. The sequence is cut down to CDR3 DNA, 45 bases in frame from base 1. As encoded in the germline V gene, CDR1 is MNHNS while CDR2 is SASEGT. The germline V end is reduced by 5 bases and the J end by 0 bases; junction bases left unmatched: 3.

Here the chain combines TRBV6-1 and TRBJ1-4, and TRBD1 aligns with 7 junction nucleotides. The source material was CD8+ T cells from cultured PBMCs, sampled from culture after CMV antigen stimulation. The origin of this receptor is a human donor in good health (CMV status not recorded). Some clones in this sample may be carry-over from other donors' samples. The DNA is TGTGCCAGCAGTAGACAGGGAGCAACTAATGAAAAACTGTTTTTT. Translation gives CASSRQGATNEKLFF.